This passage covers 30 T cell receptor beta chains from one sample sequenced in a study of shared clonotypes between healthy human individuals. Method: immunoSEQ multiplex PCR; TCRdb's copy keeps in-frame clones and lacks some. The repertoire consists of approximately 480,000 clones, with around 79% occurring once and the leading ten covering around 12%. What was sequenced was PBMCs. These receptors all stem from a woman in her thirties or forties in good health. Some clones in this sample may be carry-over from other donors' samples.

This clone was observed a few times. V gene TRBV18 combines with J gene TRBJ1-5; TRBD1 agrees at 10 bases. CDR1 KGHSH and CDR2 LQKENI come from the germline V gene. Trimming at V came to 3 bases and at J to 7 bases, leaving 3 bases not matched to a gene. This CDR3 spans 14 amino acids. The CDR3 sequence is CASSPGTGEQPQHF. CDR3 sequence (DNA): TGTGCCAGCTCACCCGGGACAGGGGAGCAGCCCCAGCATTTT. Variable domain in full (rest from reference TRBV18 and TRBJ1-5): NAGVMQNPRHLVRRRGQEARLRCSPMKGHSHVYWYRQLPEEGLKFMVYLQKENIIDESGMPKERFSAEFPKEGPSILRIQQVVRGDSAAYFCASSPGTGEQPQHFGDGTRLSIL.

V and J are TRBV7-7 and TRBJ2-5; 7 bases agree with TRBD2. CDR1 and CDR2 from the germline V gene are SSHAT and FNYEAQ (reference sequence). V lost 5 bases, J lost 5 bases, and 5 bases stayed unmatched. CDR3 length: 13 amino acids. The CDR3 sequence is CASSPGGMETQYF. Here the CDR3 DNA reads TGTGCCAGCAGCCCCGGGGGGATGGAGACCCAGTACTTC.

This chain links TRBV9 with TRBJ1-5, with 8 bases identical to TRBD1. With 4 bases clipped from V and 6 bases from J, the junction kept 3 bases outside the gene matches. In germline, CDR1 is SGDLS, CDR2 YYNGEE. The CDR3 is made up of 13 amino acids. CDR3: CASSTGQGQPQHF. The CDR3 bases are TGTGCCAGCAGCACCGGACAGGGTCAGCCCCAGCATTTT.

To note about this clone: Additional DNA sequences in this sample encode the identical CDR3. This sequence joins TRBV7-2 and TRBJ2-5; weak D call: TRBD2 (6 bases). Trimming pared 3 bases from V and 1 base from J, leaving 6 bases between. CDR3 size: 13 residues. The germline gives CDR1 SGHTA, CDR2 FQGNSA. The CDR3 DNA is TGTGCCAGCAGCTTGGGGGGCCAAGAGACCCAGTACTTC. This encodes CASSLGGQETQYF.

This clone was found once. The gene calls are TRBV2 and TRBJ1-3; possible D gene TRBD1, 5 bases. Germline CDR1 reads SNHLY; CDR2 reads FYNNEI. The CDR3 sequence is 16 residues long. Between the trimmed V and J ends, which lost 7 bases and 4 bases, there was a span of 20 bases. The CDR3 DNA is TGTGCCAGCACCCTGCGTTGGGGCAATAAGGGAAACACCATATATTTT. Its translation: CASTLRWGNKGNTIYF.

The CDR3 bases are TGCGCCAGCAGGCCGAACGGTCTTCCCTACTCCTACGAGCAGTACTTC. Protein product: CASRPNGLPYSYEQYF. The chain carries TRBV5-1 and TRBJ2-7; D is unresolved. This CDR3 contains 16 residues. V gave up 5 bases and J gave up 0 bases, with 18 bases separating them. CDR1 and CDR2 from the germline V gene are SGHRS and YFSETQ.

The chain uses TRBV5-1 and TRBJ2-2, with D possibly TRBD2 on 5 matching bases. Germline V lookup: CDR1 SGHRS, CDR2 YFSETQ. Trimming removed 4 bases from V and 4 bases from J, with 14 bases in between. This CDR3 is 15 amino acids long. CDR3 DNA sequence: TGCGCCAGCAGCAGAGGGATGTTTAGCACCGGGGAGCTGTTTTTT. It yields the protein CASSRGMFSTGELFF.

This clone appeared a few times. The V and J genes are TRBV4-1 and TRBJ2-1; TRBD2 aligns across 9 bases. Germline lookup yields CDR1 MGHRA and CDR2 YSYEKL. The CDR3 totals 17 residues. V lost 1 base, J lost 8 bases, and 12 bases stayed unmatched. The CDR3 loop reads CASSQGEAGGWRDEQFF. Here the CDR3 DNA reads TGCGCCAGCAGCCAAGGGGAAGCGGGAGGATGGAGGGATGAGCAGTTCTTC.

The rearrangement joins TRBV5-1 to TRBJ2-2, with D perhaps TRBD1 (6 bases). The CDR3 runs to 16 residues. Germline loops: CDR1 SGHRS, CDR2 YFSETQ. V lost 2 bases and J lost 4, with 15 bases in between. The CDR3 region has the DNA TGCGCCAGCAGCTTCTCCCCAGGGGCGAGCACCGGGGAGCTGTTTTTT. This sequence encodes CASSFSPGASTGELFF.

The CDR3, as DNA: TGTGCCTGGAGTGTAGTAGGGGGGGGCTACGAGCAGTACTTC. Protein: CAWSVVGGGYEQYF. The chain couples TRBV30 to TRBJ2-7; TRBD2 is a possible D gene (7 bases). The CDR3 totals 14 residues. The V gene lost 0 bases and the J gene lost 3 bases, with 12 bases spanning the gap. The germline gives CDR1 GTSNPN, CDR2 SVGIG (reference sequence).

The chain joins TRBV6-6 to TRBJ1-2; D unclear. Trimming took 7 bases from V and 0 from J, leaving 15 bases between them. The germline V gene encodes CDR1 MNHNY and CDR2 SVGAGI (reference sequence). The CDR3 loop spans 15 amino acids. CDR3 in DNA: TGTGCCAGCAAAACGGCCGATGGTTCTAACTATGGCTACACCTTC. It specifies CASKTADGSNYGYTF.

The chain uses TRBV7-8 and TRBJ2-2, with 7 bases that match TRBD2. The J segment lost 2 bases and the V segment lost 4 bases, leaving 7 bases of the junction unmatched. The CDR3 runs 16 residues. Germline V lookup: CDR1 SGHVS, CDR2 FQNEAQ. CDR3 sequence (DNA): TGTGCCAGCAGCTCCTTGGCTAGCGGAAACACCGGGGAGCTGTTTTTT. Its translation: CASSSLASGNTGELFF.

The chain recombines TRBV30 with TRBJ1-1; no clear D. The CDR3 is made up of 12 amino acids. With 2 bases removed from V and 6 bases from J, the gap between germline ends came to 10 bases. CDR1 is GTSNPN, CDR2 SVGIG, per germline (reference sequence). The DNA of the CDR3 is TGTGCCTGGAGTCCGGCCGGCGCTGAAGCTTTCTTT. Amino acid sequence: CAWSPAGAEAFF.

The V call is TRBV27, the J call TRBJ1-4; TRBD1 might be the D (6 bases). This CDR3 has 14 amino acids. Trimming took off 6 bases at V and 9 bases at J, with 17 bases between the two ends. The germline CDR1 and CDR2 sequences are MNHEY and SMNVEV (reference sequence). This chain's CDR3 is CASSSSQGFQKLFF. CDR3 DNA sequence: TGTGCCAGCAGCTCCTCACAGGGTTTCCAAAAACTGTTTTTT.

The chain links TRBV5-4 to TRBJ2-7; the match to TRBD2 covers 8 bases. The J segment lost 2 bases and the V segment lost 4 bases, leaving 5 bases of the junction unmatched. There are 14 residues in the CDR3. Looked up from germline, CDR1 is SGHNT and CDR2 is YYREEE (reference sequence). The CDR3 protein is CASSPPGLAYEQYF. Here the CDR3 DNA reads TGTGCCAGCAGCCCCCCGGGACTAGCCTACGAGCAGTACTTC.

The chain couples TRBV18 to TRBJ2-1; TRBD2 is a possible D gene (5 bases). The length of the CDR3 is 13 residues. Germline V gene data show CDR1 as KGHSH and CDR2 as LQKENI. Trimming pared 5 bases from V and 6 bases from J, leaving 11 bases between. The CDR3 sequence is CASSSGVINEQFF. The CDR3 DNA reads TGTGCCAGCTCATCCGGGGTAATCAATGAGCAGTTCTTC.

The J gene is TRBJ2-2, the V gene TRBV4-2, with TRBD2 matching over 7 bases. Trimming removed 1 base from V and 6 bases from J; junction bases left unmatched: 8. CDR3 length: 16 residues. CDR1 LGHNA and CDR2 YNFKEQ come from the germline V gene. The CDR3 reads CASSQVGAGNAGELFF. The DNA of the CDR3 is TGTGCCAGCAGCCAAGTGGGAGCGGGGAATGCCGGGGAGCTGTTTTTT.

In this sample, this clone turned up many times. The CDR3: CASSGQGRNYGYTF. CDR3 nucleotides: TGTGCCAGCAGTGGACAGGGTCGAAACTATGGCTACACCTTC. The rearrangement links TRBV2 to TRBJ1-2; 7 bases map to TRBD1. The J segment lost 2 bases and the V segment lost 4 bases, leaving 4 bases of the junction unmatched. Germline values: CDR1 SNHLY, CDR2 FYNNEI. The CDR3 totals 14 residues. Full variable domain (rest looked up from reference TRBV2 and TRBJ1-2): EPEVTQTPSHQVTQMGQEVILRCVPISNHLYFYWYRQILGQKVEFLVSFYNNEISEKSEIFDDQFSVERPDGSNFTLKIRSTKLEDSAMYFCASSGQGRNYGYTFGSGTRLTVV.

The chain carries TRBV21-1 and TRBJ1-2. TRBV21-1 is annotated as a pseudogene. CDR3 length: 14 amino acids. The chain's CDR3 is CASSKERGDYGYTF. The CDR3, as DNA: TGTGCCAGCAGCAAAGAGAGAGGGGATTATGGCTACACCTTC.

The chain recombines TRBV7-8 with TRBJ2-3; D is perhaps TRBD2 (5 bases). The CDR3 loop spans 18 amino acids. Trimming pared 1 base from V and 0 bases from J, leaving 17 bases between. From germline, CDR1 is SGHVS and CDR2 FQNEAQ. The CDR3 protein is CASSLEGSGGTSTDTQYF. DNA for the CDR3: TGTGCCAGCAGCTTAGAGGGTTCCGGAGGAACTAGCACAGATACGCAGTATTTT.

This clone was counted ten times or more. The chain is built from TRBV2 and TRBJ2-1; 14 nucleotides line up with TRBD2. Germline CDR1 SNHLY, CDR2 FYNNEI. This CDR3 region has 19 residues. The V and J ends lost 4 bases and 4 bases, in that order; junction bases with no gene match: 12. The CDR3 sequence is CASSVSEGLAGVPYNEQFF. In nucleotides, the CDR3 is TGTGCCAGCAGTGTAAGTGAGGGACTAGCGGGAGTCCCATACAATGAGCAGTTCTTC.

V gene TRBV2 combines with J gene TRBJ1-1; D is perhaps TRBD1 (5 bases). The germline CDR1 and CDR2 sequences are SNHLY and FYNNEI. CDR3 length: 12 amino acids. Deletions cut 5 bases from V and 10 bases from J, with 14 bases between. The CDR3 DNA reads TGTGCCAGCAGTTACGGGCGTGGGGGAGCTTTCTTT. It yields the protein CASSYGRGGAFF.

A few counts support this clone. The chain links TRBV2 to TRBJ1-1; TRBD1 matches at 8 bases. The V and J ends lost 5 bases and 0 bases, in that order; junction bases with no gene match: 8. Germline V gives CDR1 SNHLY, CDR2 FYNNEI. The CDR3 contains 16 residues. CDR3 residues: CASSYGQGPMNTEAFF. CDR3 nucleotide sequence: TGTGCCAGCAGTTACGGACAGGGTCCAATGAACACTGAAGCTTTCTTT.

The sample holds many counts of this clone. The genes are TRBV10-3 and TRBJ1-5; D not resolved. In germline, CDR1 is ENHRY, CDR2 SYGVKD. V was cut by 4 bases and J by 6 bases, with 13 bases left in between. The CDR3 contains 14 residues. Here the CDR3 reads CAISGGSVTQPQHF. For the CDR3, the DNA is TGTGCCATCAGTGGTGGGTCCGTAACTCAGCCCCAGCATTTT.

V usage is TRBV5-1 and J usage is TRBJ1-2, with 7 bases that match TRBD1. Germline V gene sequence: CDR1 SGHRS, CDR2 YFSETQ. The CDR3 sequence is 14 residues long. Trimming took 5 bases from V and 8 from J; bases not matched to a gene: 12. The CDR3 reads CASSPGQAVSGYTF. CDR3 sequence (DNA): TGCGCCAGCAGTCCTGGACAGGCGGTATCAGGCTACACCTTC.

Details on this clone: The sample has other DNA sequences that encode this CDR3 too. V is TRBV18 and J is TRBJ1-2; a possible D gene is TRBD1 (6 bases). The CDR3 has 13 residues. The V and J ends lost 3 bases and 4 bases respectively, with 9 bases between them. From germline, CDR1 is KGHSH and CDR2 LQKENI. CDR3 sequence (DNA): TGTGCCAGCTCACCGGGGGGCGGCTATGGCTACACCTTC. This gives the protein CASSPGGGYGYTF.

This clone was counted a single time. The chain is built from TRBV11-2 and TRBJ2-2, with D maybe TRBD2 (5 bases). CDR3 length equals 17 residues. Germline CDR1 and CDR2: SGHAT and FQNNGV. Trimming left V 2 bases short and J 4 bases short, with 17 bases between. The CDR3 loop reads CASSLLRGRAATGELFF. The CDR3 coding sequence is TGTGCCAGCAGCTTATTACGCGGCCGAGCGGCCACCGGGGAGCTGTTTTTT.

The J gene is TRBJ2-1, the V gene TRBV27; D not certain. Germline CDR1 reads MNHEY; CDR2 reads SMNVEV (reference sequence). The CDR3 covers 12 residues. V was trimmed by 3 bases and J by 10 bases, leaving 10 bases between them. The CDR3 coding sequence is TGTGCCAGCAGTTTTACACCCGGAGAGCAGTTCTTC. Residues: CASSFTPGEQFF.

The chain links TRBV6-1 to TRBJ1-2, with D unresolved. Trimming took 7 bases from V and 4 from J, leaving 13 bases between them. Germline V gene sequence: CDR1 MNHNS, CDR2 SASEGT. The CDR3 covers 13 residues. In nucleotides, the CDR3 is TGTGCCAGCACAGTGGGTTTGTCCTATGGCTACACCTTC. Translated, it gives CASTVGLSYGYTF.

Note on this clone: The identical CDR3 is also encoded by other nucleotide sequences in the sample. The chain is built from TRBV15 and TRBJ2-1; TRBD2 might be the D (5 bases). The CDR3 loop spans 16 amino acids. CDR1 is LNHNV, CDR2 YYDKDF, per germline (reference sequence). Deletions cut 0 bases from V and 13 bases from J, with 22 bases between. CDR3 residues: CATSRDTSGGPGEQFF. The CDR3 region has the DNA TGTGCCACCAGCAGAGATACCTCCGGCGGGCCGGGTGAACAGTTCTTC.